The clone carrying this TCR beta chain came up a few times. Stated time point: pre-sensitization, week 0. This sample's treatment: therapeutic diphenylcyclopropenone sensitization with weekly scalp DPC. The source of the sample is a study of human T cells and chemical hapten exposure. One entry per CDR3 protein results from TCRdb running MiXCR on the RACE reads. Here the sample spans some 98,000 distinct CDR3 sequences, roughly 10% being singletons. The germline gives CDR1 KGHSH, CDR2 LQKENI. The CDR3 consists of 14 residues. Trimming at V came to 5 bases and at J to 3 bases, leaving 4 bases not matched to a gene.

V gene TRBV18 combines with J gene TRBJ1-1; 9 bases match TRBD1. This specimen consisted of whole blood, obtained in connection with sensitization to the hapten diphenylcyclopropenone (DPC). The TCR sequence derives from a woman aged 60-75 years with alopecia areata. Some clones in this sample may be carry-over from other donors' samples. The CDR3 coding sequence is TGTGCCAGCTCAGGATGGGACAGGGACACTGAAGCTTTCTTT. Translating gives CASSGWDRDTEAFF.